The 17 T cell receptor beta chains listed next were all sequenced from one sample in a study of beta chain features in type 1 diabetes. Whole-study results and caveats: Across all four CD4+ subsets, people with type 1 diabetes showed modestly shorter TCRB CDR3s.

Reverse transcription of all isolated RNA meant that expressed TCRB transcripts were sequenced. Produced via immunoSEQ multiplex PCR; TCRdb's table is partial and in-frame only. Of more than 250,000 clones in the sample, roughly an eighth are singletons; the top ten hold less than 0.02%. No antigen is known for these receptors. The sample taken for sequencing was naive CD4+ T cells from blood. The origin of the receptors is a man between 25 and 39 years old with type 1 diabetes.

This clone was seen a handful of times. The chain uses TRBV9 and TRBJ2-4; 8 bases align to TRBD1. Germline V lookup: CDR1 SGDLS, CDR2 YYNGEE. The junction had 5 bases not matched to a gene; V was cut back by 4 bases and J by 5 bases. CDR3 length equals 14 residues. The CDR3 protein is CASSKTTGENIQYF. The DNA of the CDR3 is TGTGCCAGCAGCAAGACGACAGGGGAAAACATTCAGTACTTC.

The genes are TRBV7-3 and TRBJ2-5, with 8 bases identical to TRBD2. J was trimmed by 5 bases and V by 5 bases; bases with no gene match: 10. The germline V gene encodes CDR1 SGHTA and CDR2 FQGTGA. The CDR3 extends over 15 amino acids. Here the CDR3 reads CASSLQGAGVETQYF. In DNA form, the CDR3 reads TGTGCCAGCAGCCTTCAAGGAGCGGGAGTGGAGACCCAGTACTTC.

The V and J genes are TRBV19 and TRBJ2-7, with D unclear. From germline, CDR1 is LNHDA and CDR2 SQIVND (reference sequence). Trimming shortened V by 3 bases and J by 6 bases, and 15 bases separated the two germline ends. This CDR3 has 14 residues. The CDR3: CASSISPGPREQYF. The DNA for the CDR3 is TGTGCCAGTAGTATTAGTCCTGGTCCACGCGAGCAGTACTTC.

CDR3 nucleotides: TGTGCCAGCAGCGTCCCTATGGATACGCAGTATTTT. Residues: CASSVPMDTQYF. The rearrangement uses TRBV7-2 and TRBJ2-3; unclear D gene. Germline CDR1 reads SGHTA; CDR2 reads FQGNSA. The germline V and J ends were trimmed by 5 bases and 6 bases, with 9 bases remaining between them. The CDR3 covers 12 residues.

Note on this clone: An end of the junction differs from the germline gene, which may be a read error. Additional DNA sequences in this sample encode the identical CDR3. V usage is TRBV28 and J usage is TRBJ2-1, with 12 nucleotides matching TRBD2. The CDR3 covers 16 residues. CDR1 and CDR2 from the germline V gene are MDHEN and SYDVKM. CDR3 in DNA: TGTGCCAGCAGAGGACTAGCGGGACTTTCCTACAATGAGCAATTCTTC. Protein sequence: CASRGLAGLSYNEQFF.

The sample holds a few counts of this clone. CDR3 region: CASSQGRQGGEKLFF. CDR3 nucleotide sequence: TGCGCCAGCAGCCAAGGTCGTCAGGGCGGCGAAAAACTGTTTTTT. The rearrangement joins TRBV4-3 to TRBJ1-4; possible D gene TRBD1, 5 bases. Trimming pared 1 base from V and 8 bases from J, leaving 14 bases between. Germline V gene sequence: CDR1 LGHNA, CDR2 YSLEER. There are 15 residues in the CDR3.

The CDR3 region is CAWNGVQYNSPLHF. The CDR3 bases are TGTGCCTGGAACGGGGTCCAGTATAATTCACCCCTCCACTTT. The chain combines TRBV30 with TRBJ1-6; D is unclear. CDR1 GTSNPN and CDR2 SVGIG come from the germline V gene (reference sequence). CDR3 length: 14 amino acids. The V and J ends lost 4 bases and 4 bases respectively, with 11 bases between them.

CDR3 DNA sequence: TGTGCCTGTCTAACTTGGGGGAACAGGGCGACCTACGAGCAGTACTTC. Protein product: CACLTWGNRATYEQYF. The chain is built from TRBV30 and TRBJ2-7; TRBD1 might be the D (6 bases). The CDR3 has 16 residues. Trimming stripped 6 bases from V and 2 bases from J, with 23 bases between. Germline V gene data show CDR1 as GTSNPN and CDR2 as SVGIG (reference sequence).

The chain uses TRBV4-1 and TRBJ1-4; 10 nucleotides agree with TRBD1. This CDR3 spans 16 amino acids. Germline-derived CDR1 and CDR2 are MGHRA and YSYEKL. V lost 1 base to trimming and J lost 7 bases; unmatched junction nucleotides: 6. This CDR3 is CASSQGQGALGEKLFF. In DNA, the CDR3 is TGCGCCAGCAGCCAAGGACAGGGGGCTTTAGGTGAAAAACTGTTTTTT.

A few counts support this clone. The rearrangement links TRBV19 to TRBJ1-2, with D tentatively TRBD1 (6 bases). Germline V CDR1 and CDR2: LNHDA, SQIVND (reference sequence). With 7 bases removed from V and 2 bases from J, the gap between germline ends came to 17 bases. This CDR3 contains 15 residues. The chain's CDR3 is CASIPSGGRNYGYTF. CDR3 DNA: TGTGCCAGTATCCCTTCGGGGGGCAGAAACTATGGCTACACCTTC. The complete variable domain, with remaining parts taken from reference TRBV19 and TRBJ1-2, reads DGGITQSPKYLFRKEGQNVTLSCEQNLNHDAMYWYRQDPGQGLRLIYYSQIVNDFQKGDIAEGYSVSREKKESFPLTVTSAQKNPTAFYLCASIPSGGRNYGYTFGSGTRLTVV.

This clone was picked up a small number of times. The CDR3 bases are TGTGCCAGCAGCTCCGGGACAGCCTGGGGGGAGACCCAGTACTTC. This sequence encodes CASSSGTAWGETQYF. The V gene is TRBV7-3, the J gene TRBJ2-5; 7 bases are shared with TRBD1. CDR1 is SGHTA and CDR2 is FQGTGA in the germline V gene. The CDR3 extends over 15 amino acids. V was pared by 4 bases and J by 5 bases, with 10 bases of the junction left unmatched. Full variable domain (missing parts from reference TRBV7-3 and TRBJ2-5): GAGVSQTPSNKVTEKGKYVELRCDPISGHTALYWYRQSLGQGPEFLIYFQGTGAADDSGLPNDRFFAVRPEGSVSTLKIQRTERGDSAVYLCASSSGTAWGETQYFGPGTRLLVL.

The sample holds a few counts of this clone. This chain links TRBV20-1 with TRBJ1-1; 8 nucleotides match TRBD1. V lost 5 bases to trimming and J lost 11 bases; unmatched junction nucleotides: 7. Germline V gives CDR1 DFQATT, CDR2 SNEGSKA (reference sequence). The CDR3 consists of 11 residues. The CDR3 coding sequence is TGCAGTGCTCGGGACAGGCTAGACGCTTTCTTT. Protein sequence: CSARDRLDAFF.

This sequence joins TRBV29-1 and TRBJ2-1, with D perhaps matching TRBD1 (6 bases). With 6 bases removed from V and 9 bases from J, the gap between germline ends came to 18 bases. Germline V gene sequence: CDR1 SQVTM, CDR2 ANQGSEA. There are 13 residues in the CDR3. CDR3 DNA: TGCAGCGTCAGAAAGGATGGGGGCGGTGAGCAGTTCTTC. Translation gives CSVRKDGGGEQFF.

In this sample, this clone turned up a few times. CDR3 sequence (DNA): TGCAGCGTACTTATGCGGGGGACAACCGCCCCCAATGAGCAGTTCTTC. It is translated as CSVLMRGTTAPNEQFF. The chain joins TRBV29-1 to TRBJ2-1, with D possibly matching TRBD2 (7 bases). Germline V gene data show CDR1 as SQVTM and CDR2 as ANQGSEA. This CDR3 has 16 residues. Between the trimmed V and J ends, which lost 6 bases and 6 bases, there was a span of 24 bases.

J is TRBJ2-1 and V is TRBV5-1; 7 nucleotides line up with TRBD1. Germline CDR1 is SGHRS and CDR2 is YFSETQ. CDR3 length: 14 residues. V lost 4 bases and J lost 5; bases outside the gene matches: 6. For the CDR3, the DNA is TGCGCCAGCAGCGTGGGACAGCACCACAATGAGCAGTTCTTC. Protein product: CASSVGQHHNEQFF.

The V call is TRBV28, the J call TRBJ2-3, with 8 bases that match TRBD2. J gave up 4 bases and V 4 bases, and 7 bases lay outside the gene matches. The CDR3 is made up of 15 amino acids. Per the germline V gene, CDR1 is MDHEN and CDR2 is SYDVKM. The CDR3 region is CASSWSGSGADTQYF. The CDR3 nucleotides read TGTGCCAGCAGTTGGAGCGGGAGTGGGGCAGATACGCAGTATTTT.

This clone was seen more than once but under ten times. V and J are TRBV18 and TRBJ2-2; no reliable D call. V dropped 4 bases and J dropped 3 bases, with 9 bases sitting between them. From germline, CDR1 is KGHSH and CDR2 LQKENI. There are 14 residues in the CDR3. The CDR3 reads CASSQRQDTGELFF. DNA of the CDR3: TGTGCCAGCTCACAGAGACAAGACACCGGGGAGCTGTTTTTT.